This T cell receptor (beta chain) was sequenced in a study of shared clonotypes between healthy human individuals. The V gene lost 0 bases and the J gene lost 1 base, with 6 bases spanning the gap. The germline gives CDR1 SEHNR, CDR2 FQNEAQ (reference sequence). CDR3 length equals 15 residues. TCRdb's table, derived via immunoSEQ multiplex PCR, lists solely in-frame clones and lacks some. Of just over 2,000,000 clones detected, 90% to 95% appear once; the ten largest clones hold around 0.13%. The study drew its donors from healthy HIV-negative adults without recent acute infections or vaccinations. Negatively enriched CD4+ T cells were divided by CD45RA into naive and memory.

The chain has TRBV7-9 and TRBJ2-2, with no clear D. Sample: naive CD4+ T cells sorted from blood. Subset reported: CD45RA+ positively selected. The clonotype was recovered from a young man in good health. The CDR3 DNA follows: TGTGCCAGCAGCTTAGCGAAGAGGAACACCGGGGAGCTGTTTTTT. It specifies CASSLAKRNTGELFF.